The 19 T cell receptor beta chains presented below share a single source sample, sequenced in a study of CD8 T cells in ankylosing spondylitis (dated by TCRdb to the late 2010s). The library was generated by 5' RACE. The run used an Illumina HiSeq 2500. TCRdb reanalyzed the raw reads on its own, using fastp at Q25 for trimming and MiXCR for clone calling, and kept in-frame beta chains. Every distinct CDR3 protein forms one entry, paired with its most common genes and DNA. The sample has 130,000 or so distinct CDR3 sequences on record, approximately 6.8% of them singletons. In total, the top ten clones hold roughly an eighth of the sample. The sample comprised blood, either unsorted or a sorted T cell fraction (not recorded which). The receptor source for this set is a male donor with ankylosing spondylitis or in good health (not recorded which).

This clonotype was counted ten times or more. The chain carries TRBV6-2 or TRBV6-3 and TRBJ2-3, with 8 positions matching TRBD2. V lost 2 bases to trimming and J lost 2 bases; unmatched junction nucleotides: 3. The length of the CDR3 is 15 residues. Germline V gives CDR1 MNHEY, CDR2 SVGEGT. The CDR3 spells CASSYGGRTTDTQYF. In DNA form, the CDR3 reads TGTGCCAGCAGTTACGGCGGGAGGACCACAGATACGCAGTATTTT.

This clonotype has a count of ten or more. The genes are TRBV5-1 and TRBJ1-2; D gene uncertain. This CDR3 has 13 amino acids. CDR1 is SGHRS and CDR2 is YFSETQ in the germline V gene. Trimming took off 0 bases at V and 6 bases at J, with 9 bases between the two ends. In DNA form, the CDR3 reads TGCGCCAGCAGCTTGGTATCGGGGAATGGCTACACCTTC. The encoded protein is CASSLVSGNGYTF.

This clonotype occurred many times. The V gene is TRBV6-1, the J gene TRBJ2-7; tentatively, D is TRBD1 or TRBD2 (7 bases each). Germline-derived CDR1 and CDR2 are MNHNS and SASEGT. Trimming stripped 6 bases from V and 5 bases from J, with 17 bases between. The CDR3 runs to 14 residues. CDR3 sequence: CASSPWEGANEQYF. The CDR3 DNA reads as TGTGCCAGCAGCCCCTGGGAGGGGGCTAACGAGCAGTACTTC.

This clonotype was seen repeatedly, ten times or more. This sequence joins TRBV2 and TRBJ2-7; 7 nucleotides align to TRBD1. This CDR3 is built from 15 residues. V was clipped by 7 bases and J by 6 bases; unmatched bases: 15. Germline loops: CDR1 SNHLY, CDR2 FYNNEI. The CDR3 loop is CASKIQSGTAGEQYF. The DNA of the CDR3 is TGTGCCAGCAAGATACAGTCCGGGACAGCAGGCGAGCAGTACTTC.

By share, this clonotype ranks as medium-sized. CDR3 protein: CSARDGGDTGELFF. CDR3 bases: TGCAGTGCTAGAGATGGGGGCGACACCGGGGAGCTGTTTTTT. V and J are TRBV20-1 and TRBJ2-2, with D maybe TRBD1 (6 bases). V lost 0 bases to trimming and J lost 3 bases, with 8 bases between them. The germline V gene encodes CDR1 DFQATT and CDR2 SNEGSKA (reference sequence). The CDR3 consists of 14 residues.

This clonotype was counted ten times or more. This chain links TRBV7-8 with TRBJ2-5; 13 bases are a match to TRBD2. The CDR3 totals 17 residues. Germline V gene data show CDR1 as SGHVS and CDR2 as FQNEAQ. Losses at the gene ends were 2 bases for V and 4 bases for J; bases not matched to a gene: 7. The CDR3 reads CASSLTSGRAYVETQYF. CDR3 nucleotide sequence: TGTGCCAGCAGCTTAACTAGCGGGAGGGCCTACGTAGAGACCCAGTACTTC. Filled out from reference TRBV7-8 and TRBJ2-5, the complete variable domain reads GAGVSQSPRYKVAKRGQDVALRCDPISGHVSLFWYQQALGQGPEFLTYFQNEAQLDKSGLPSDRFFAERPEGSVSTLKIQRTQQEDSAVYLCASSLTSGRAYVETQYFGPGTRLLVL.

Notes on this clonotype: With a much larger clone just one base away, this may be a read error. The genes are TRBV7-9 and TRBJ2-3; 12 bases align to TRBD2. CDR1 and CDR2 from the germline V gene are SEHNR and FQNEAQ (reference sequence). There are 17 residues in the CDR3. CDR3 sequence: CASSISLAGGRADSQYF. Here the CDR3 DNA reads TGTGCCAGCAGTATCTCTCTAGCGGGAGGGAGGGCAGATTCGCAGTATTTT. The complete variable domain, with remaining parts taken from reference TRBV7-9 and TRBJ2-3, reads DTGVSQNPRHKITKRGQNVTFRCDPISEHNRLYWYRQTLGQGPEFLTYFQNEAQLEKSRLLSDRFSAERPKGSFSTLEIQRTEQGDSAMYLCASSISLAGGRADSQYFGPGTRLTVL.

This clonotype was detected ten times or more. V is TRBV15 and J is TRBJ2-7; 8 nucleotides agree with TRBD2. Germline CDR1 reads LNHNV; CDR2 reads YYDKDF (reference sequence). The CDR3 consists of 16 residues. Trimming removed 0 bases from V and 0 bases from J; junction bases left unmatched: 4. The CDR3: CATSRDSGASSYEQYF. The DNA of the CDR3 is TGTGCCACCAGCAGAGATAGCGGGGCAAGCTCCTACGAGCAGTACTTC.

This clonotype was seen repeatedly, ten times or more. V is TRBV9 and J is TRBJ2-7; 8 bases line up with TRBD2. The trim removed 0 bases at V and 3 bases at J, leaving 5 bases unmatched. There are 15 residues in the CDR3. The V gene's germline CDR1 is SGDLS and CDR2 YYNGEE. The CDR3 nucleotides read TGTGCCAGCAGCGTAGCGCTCGGGGGGGGCTACGAGCAGTACTTC. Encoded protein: CASSVALGGGYEQYF.

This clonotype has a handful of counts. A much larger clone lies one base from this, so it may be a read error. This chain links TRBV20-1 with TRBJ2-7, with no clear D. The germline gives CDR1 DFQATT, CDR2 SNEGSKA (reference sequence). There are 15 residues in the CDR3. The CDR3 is CCARDILPFTYEQYF. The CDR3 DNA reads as TGCTGTGCTAGAGATATACTCCCGTTTACCTACGAGCAGTACTTC.

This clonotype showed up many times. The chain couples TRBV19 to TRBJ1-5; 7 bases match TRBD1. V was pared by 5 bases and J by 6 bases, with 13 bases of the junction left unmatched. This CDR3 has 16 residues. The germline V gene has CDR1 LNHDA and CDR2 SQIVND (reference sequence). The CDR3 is CASSPPGRGGVQPQHF. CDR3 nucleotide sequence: TGTGCCAGTAGTCCCCCCGGCAGGGGGGGGGTTCAGCCCCAGCATTTT.

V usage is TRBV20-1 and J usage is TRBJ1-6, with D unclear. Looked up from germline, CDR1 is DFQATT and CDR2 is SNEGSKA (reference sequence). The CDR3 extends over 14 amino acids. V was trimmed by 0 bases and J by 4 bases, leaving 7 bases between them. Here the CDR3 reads CSARERLYNSPLHF. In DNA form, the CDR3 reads TGCAGTGCTAGAGAGAGGTTATATAATTCACCCCTCCACTTT.

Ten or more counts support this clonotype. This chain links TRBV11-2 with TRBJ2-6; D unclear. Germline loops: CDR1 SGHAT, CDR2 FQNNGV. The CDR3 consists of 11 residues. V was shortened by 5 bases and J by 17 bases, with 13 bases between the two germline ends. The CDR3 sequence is CASSIGPLLTF. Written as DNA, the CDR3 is TGTGCCAGCAGCATAGGGCCGTTATTGACTTTC.

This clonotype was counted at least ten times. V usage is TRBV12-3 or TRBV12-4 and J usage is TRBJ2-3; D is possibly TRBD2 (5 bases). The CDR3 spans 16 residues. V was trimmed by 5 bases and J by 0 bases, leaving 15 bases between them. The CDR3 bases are TGTGCCAGCAGTCAACTCGCGGGCGCTAGCACAGATACGCAGTATTTT. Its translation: CASSQLAGASTDTQYF.

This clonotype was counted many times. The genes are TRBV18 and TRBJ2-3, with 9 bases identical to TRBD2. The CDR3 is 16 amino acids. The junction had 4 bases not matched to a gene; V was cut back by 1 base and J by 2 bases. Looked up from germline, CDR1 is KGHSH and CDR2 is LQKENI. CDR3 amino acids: CASSPRLAGTTDTQYF. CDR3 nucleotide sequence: TGTGCCAGCTCACCACGCCTAGCGGGGACCACAGATACGCAGTATTTT.

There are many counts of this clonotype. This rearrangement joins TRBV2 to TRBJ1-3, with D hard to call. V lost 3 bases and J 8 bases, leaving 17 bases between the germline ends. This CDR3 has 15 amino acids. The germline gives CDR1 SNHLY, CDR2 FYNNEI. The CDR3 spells CASSDISVGRDTIYF. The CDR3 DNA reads TGTGCCAGCAGTGACATAAGTGTCGGGCGCGACACCATATATTTT.

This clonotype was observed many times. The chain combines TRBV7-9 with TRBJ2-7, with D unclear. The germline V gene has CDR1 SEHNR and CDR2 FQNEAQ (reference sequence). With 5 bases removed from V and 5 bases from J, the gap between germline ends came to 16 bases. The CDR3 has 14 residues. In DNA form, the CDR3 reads TGTGCCAGCAGCGCTGGATTTGATTGGGACGAGCAGTACTTC. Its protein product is CASSAGFDWDEQYF.

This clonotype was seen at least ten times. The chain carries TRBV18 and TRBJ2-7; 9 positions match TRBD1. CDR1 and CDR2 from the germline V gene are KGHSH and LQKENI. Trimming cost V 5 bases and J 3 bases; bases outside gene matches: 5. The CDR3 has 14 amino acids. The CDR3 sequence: CASSIGTGFYEQYF. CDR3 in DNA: TGTGCCAGCTCAATAGGGACAGGGTTCTACGAGCAGTACTTC.

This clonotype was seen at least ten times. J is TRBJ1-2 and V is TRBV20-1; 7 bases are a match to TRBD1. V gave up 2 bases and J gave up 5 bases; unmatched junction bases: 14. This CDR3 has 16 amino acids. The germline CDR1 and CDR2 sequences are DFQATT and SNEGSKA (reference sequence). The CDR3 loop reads CSARRQQGTIHYGYTF. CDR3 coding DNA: TGCAGTGCTAGAAGACAACAGGGGACCATCCATTATGGCTACACCTTC.